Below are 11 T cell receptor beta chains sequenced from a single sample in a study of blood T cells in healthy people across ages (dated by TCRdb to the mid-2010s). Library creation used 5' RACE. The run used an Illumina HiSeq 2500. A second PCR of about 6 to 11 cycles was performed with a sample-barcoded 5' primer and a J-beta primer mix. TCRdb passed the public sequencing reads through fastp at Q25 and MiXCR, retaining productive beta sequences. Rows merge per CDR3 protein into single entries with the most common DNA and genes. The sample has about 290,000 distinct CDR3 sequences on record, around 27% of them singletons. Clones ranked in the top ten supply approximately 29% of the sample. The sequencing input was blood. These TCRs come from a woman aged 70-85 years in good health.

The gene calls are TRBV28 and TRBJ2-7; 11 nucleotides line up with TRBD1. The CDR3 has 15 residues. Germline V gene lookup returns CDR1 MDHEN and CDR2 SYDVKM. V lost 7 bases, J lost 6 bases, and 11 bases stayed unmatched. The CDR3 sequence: CASTEFGTGGSEQYF. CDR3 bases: TGTGCCAGCACTGAATTCGGGACAGGGGGTTCCGAGCAGTACTTC.

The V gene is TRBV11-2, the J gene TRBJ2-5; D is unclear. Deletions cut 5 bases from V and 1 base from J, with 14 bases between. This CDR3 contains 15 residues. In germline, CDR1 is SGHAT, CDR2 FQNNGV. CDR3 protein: CASSPRFGPQETQYF. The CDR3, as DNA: TGTGCCAGCAGCCCCCGATTCGGCCCCCAAGAGACCCAGTACTTC.

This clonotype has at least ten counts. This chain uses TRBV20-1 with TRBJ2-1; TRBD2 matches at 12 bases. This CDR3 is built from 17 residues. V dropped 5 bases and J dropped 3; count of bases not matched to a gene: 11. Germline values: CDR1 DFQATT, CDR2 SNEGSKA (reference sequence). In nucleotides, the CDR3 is TGCAGTGCTCCCCAGACTAGCGGGAGTCTCGTCTACAATGAGCAGTTCTTC. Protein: CSAPQTSGSLVYNEQFF.

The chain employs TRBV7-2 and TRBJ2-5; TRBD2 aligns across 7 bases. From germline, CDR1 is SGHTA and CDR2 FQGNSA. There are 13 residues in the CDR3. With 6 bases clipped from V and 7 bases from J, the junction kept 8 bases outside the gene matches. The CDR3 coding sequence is TGTGCCAGCAGTCGGGGGAGGGAGGGGACCCAGTACTTC. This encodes CASSRGREGTQYF.

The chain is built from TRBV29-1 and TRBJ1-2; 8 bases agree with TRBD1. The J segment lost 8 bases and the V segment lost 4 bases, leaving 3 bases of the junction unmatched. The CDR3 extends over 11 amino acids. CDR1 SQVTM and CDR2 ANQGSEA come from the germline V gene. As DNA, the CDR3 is TGCAGCGTTGGAGGGACAGGCGGCTACACCTTC. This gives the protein CSVGGTGGYTF.

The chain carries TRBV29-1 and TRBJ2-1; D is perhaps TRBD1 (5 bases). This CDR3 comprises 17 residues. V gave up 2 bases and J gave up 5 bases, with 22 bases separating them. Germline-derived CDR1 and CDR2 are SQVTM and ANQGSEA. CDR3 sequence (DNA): TGCAGCGTTGAAAAGATCAGACGCGGACAAAAAAACAATGAGCAGTTCTTC. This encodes CSVEKIRRGQKNNEQFF.

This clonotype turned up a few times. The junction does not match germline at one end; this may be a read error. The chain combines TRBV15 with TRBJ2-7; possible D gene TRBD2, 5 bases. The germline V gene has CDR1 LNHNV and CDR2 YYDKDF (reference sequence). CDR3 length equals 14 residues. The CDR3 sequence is CAASSRRSSYEQYF. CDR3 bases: TGTGCCGCCAGCAGCAGGAGGAGTTCCTACGAGCAGTACTTC.

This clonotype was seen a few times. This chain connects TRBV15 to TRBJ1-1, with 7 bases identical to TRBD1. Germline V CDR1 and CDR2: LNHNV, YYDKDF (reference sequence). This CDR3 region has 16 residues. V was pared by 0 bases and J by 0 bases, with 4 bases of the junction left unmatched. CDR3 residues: CATSRDQGGMNTEAFF. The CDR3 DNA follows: TGTGCCACCAGCAGAGATCAGGGGGGAATGAACACTGAAGCTTTCTTT.

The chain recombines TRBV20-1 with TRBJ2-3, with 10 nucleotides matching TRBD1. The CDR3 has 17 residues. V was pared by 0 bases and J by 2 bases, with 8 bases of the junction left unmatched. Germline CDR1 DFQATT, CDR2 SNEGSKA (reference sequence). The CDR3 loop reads CSARDPTGTGATDTQYF. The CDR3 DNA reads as TGCAGTGCTAGAGATCCCACCGGGACAGGGGCCACAGATACGCAGTATTTT.

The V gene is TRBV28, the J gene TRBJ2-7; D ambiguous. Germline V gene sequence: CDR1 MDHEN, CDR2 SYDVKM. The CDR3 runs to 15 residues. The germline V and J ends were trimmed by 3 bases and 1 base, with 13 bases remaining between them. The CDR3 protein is CASSFGPETSYEQYF. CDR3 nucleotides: TGTGCCAGCAGTTTTGGCCCTGAGACTTCCTACGAGCAGTACTTC.

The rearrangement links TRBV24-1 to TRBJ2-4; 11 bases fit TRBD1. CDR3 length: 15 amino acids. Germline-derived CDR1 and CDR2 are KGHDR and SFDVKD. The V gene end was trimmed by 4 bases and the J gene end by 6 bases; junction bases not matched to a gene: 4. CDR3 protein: CATSDPGQGGNIQYF. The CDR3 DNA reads TGTGCCACCAGTGACCCGGGACAGGGGGGAAACATTCAGTACTTC.